This entry concerns a single TCR beta chain. The source of the sample is a study of shared clonotypes between healthy human individuals. There were only Caucasian adults among the donors, and all lived in Nashville, Tennessee. With unsorted samples, genomic DNA was obtained from tens of millions of PBMCs. Assay execution took place at the deep level. When replicate PCRs were run on unsorted PBMC, they used around 290 ng DNA, approximately 28,000 T cell genomes. TCRdb keeps only in-frame clones here, not all; method: immunoSEQ multiplex PCR. The data show approximately 500,000 clones, around 85% seen once. The sample comprised PBMCs. The clonotype was recovered from a woman aged 40 to 50 in good health. Some clones in this sample may be carry-over from other donors' samples.

CDR3 in DNA: TGCAGCGTCCTGCTGGACACCGGGGAGCTGTTTTTT. This translates into CSVLLDTGELFF. The gene calls are TRBV29-1 and TRBJ2-2, with D hard to call. The CDR3 consists of 12 residues. Trimming took 6 bases from V and 3 from J, leaving 8 bases between them. CDR1 is SQVTM, CDR2 ANQGSEA, per germline.